The entry below describes one T cell receptor (beta chain). It has no known antigen specificity. Nothing much larger sits one base from this clone, and base qualities are not available. The entry originates in a study of T cells in localized non-small cell lung cancer (TCRdb year 2020). Broadly, across the study: The study analyzed T cell repertoires of 200 to 300 early-stage NSCLC patients, comparing tumors and uninvolved tumor-adjacent lungs. The mean age of the NSCLC patients was under 70 years, with 120 to 150 men and 85 to 110 women. All 230 or so NSCLC patients in the cohort were treatment-naive and had localized lung tumors that were resected.

The immunoSEQ Assay was used to sequence TCR beta CDR3 regions from DNA. For the original study's pipeline: To compute T cell density, TCR beta template counts were normalized to usable DNA, which was estimated by amplifying housekeeping genes. Richness was estimated using the preseqR package, with extrapolation to 400,000 templates for PBMC samples and to 120,000 templates for tissue samples. Clonality was defined as one minus Pielou's evenness. Tissue-enriched TCRs were identified through differential abundance testing performed on productive amino-acid clonotypes, with a minimum total count of 5 and an alpha of 0.1. The Jaccard Index and the Morisita Overlap Index were used to quantify repertoire overlap between compartments. GLIPH grouped TCR beta CDR3s together with public tetramer-defined viral CDR3s, and a viral motif had to include at least three viral sequences and also show V-gene enrichment. TCRdb retrieved this table from immuneACCESS and kept in-frame rearrangements only. Not all clones are present; in checked studies, unresolved V genes account for under half, and no reason is known for the remainder. For V, J and clone size, that table is used; D and trimming come from the DNA. For this sample the table gives some 80,000 clones, of which around four fifths were detected only once. The top ten hold 2.5% to 3% of the sample.

The germline V gene provides CDR1 SGHRS and CDR2 YFSETQ. V is cut by 4 bases and J by 4 bases, and the space between the germline ends is 14 bases. The CDR3 starts with the cysteine, ends with the phenylalanine, and has 14 residues. The sequence is cut down to CDR3 DNA, 42 bases in frame from base 1. On the study overall, not on this receptor specifically: Since the design was exploratory, TCR variables were selected using unadjusted p-values with no false-discovery rate correction. Longer overall survival was associated with higher T cell density in blood, whereas shorter survival was associated with higher clonality in adjacent lung. The highest T cell clonality was observed in uninvolved tumor-adjacent lung, where clonality exceeded that of tumor, suggesting that antigenic responses were more focused in uninvolved tumor-adjacent lung. Because multi-region tumor sequencing was not done, intratumor heterogeneity could not be ruled out. A median of 57 of the top 100 tumor clones were detected in paired uninvolved adjacent lung, and some 30 of these tumor clones were also found among the top 100 clones of the paired uninvolved adjacent lung.

At diagnosis, tumor, uninvolved tumor-adjacent lung and peripheral blood were collected and then preserved as a mix of FFPE and fresh-frozen material. For TCR repertoire profiling, the blood samples were analyzed as peripheral blood mononuclear cells. This chain joins TRBV5-1 to TRBJ1-2, with the D gene too uncertain to name. This TCR derives from a man between 40 and 70 years old with stage I lung adenocarcinoma. Specimen: peripheral blood, collected before any cancer treatment. The CDR3 region reads CASSPSDGAYGYTF. In nucleotide form, the sequence is TGCGCCAGCAGCCCGTCGGACGGTGCCTATGGCTACACCTTC. The full variable domain, completed from the reference TRBV5-1 and TRBJ1-2 proteins outside the CDR3, reads KAGVTQTPRYLIKTRGQQVTLSCSPISGHRSVSWYQQTPGQGLQFLFEYFSETQRNKGNFPGRFSGRQFSNSRSEMNVSTLELGDSALYLCASSPSDGAYGYTFGSGTRLTVV.